What follows describes a single T cell receptor (beta chain). The clone's antigen remains unknown. Base qualities are missing; no much larger clone stands one base away. These data originate in a study of blood T cell repertoires in COVID-19 (dated by TCRdb to 2018 to 2021). Context from the whole study: The collaborator samples originated in the United States, Italy and Spain and spanned the acute and convalescent phases of COVID-19. The prospective study material was composed of cDNA or gDNA derived from T cells, B-cell-depleted T cells, or PBMCs. Deeply sampled blood TCRbeta repertoires from subjects exposed to, actively infected with, or recovered from COVID-19 were included in the dataset. A freely available public database, intended as a resource for researchers studying the immune response to SARS-CoV-2, is where the repertoires were released. Samples were obtained from the ongoing ImmuneRACE study (first 160 participants) and from about 1,300 subjects provided by 6 global collaborators. Nearly every sample came with metadata listing a de-identified subject ID, COVID-19 status, age in years and sex. Where HLA class I and class II types were available, the types were taken from metadata supplied by the sample provider, not from assay-based typing.

Results and caveats for the whole study, not just this receptor: Clinical and demographic metadata were provided uncurated, with the amount varying by source and participant.

TCRbeta CDR3 regions were amplified from genomic DNA using the immunoSEQ Assay, a bias-controlled multiplex PCR. Processing in the source paper ran as follows. The number of nucleated cells in each sample was estimated by amplification of reference gene primers within the assay. To quantify the absolute abundance of each unique TCRbeta CDR3 rearrangement, sequence reads were collapsed and filtered. Productive Simpson clonality was computed per sample as the square root of Simpson's diversity index over productive rearrangements. This is the immuneACCESS table as TCRdb keeps it, with only in-frame sequences that have V and J called. A part of the clones is gone; compared with another copy, unresolved V genes explain less than half, and the rest is unexplained. D and trimming come from the DNA, and the V and J calls and clone size come from that table. This sample is represented by about 170,000 clones; around 80% of them were singletons. The top ten clones comprise more than 14% of the sample.

At one collaborating source in Seattle, patients were enrolled during active infection and were followed longitudinally through the course of disease. Each collaborating institution followed its own protocols to collect whole blood in K2EDTA tubes. Collaborator samples were shipped for TCRbeta analysis as frozen whole blood, isolated PBMCs, or DNA extracted from either sample type. Cut back by 4 bases and 3 bases, the V and J ends lie 6 bases apart. CDR1 and CDR2, per the germline V gene, are MNHEY and SVGAGI. The CDR3 starts with the cysteine, ends with the phenylalanine, and has 12 residues. Only CDR3 DNA is held: 36 bases, read in frame from base 1.

The chain uses TRBV6-5 and TRBJ1-2, with the D gene too uncertain to name. The TCR originated in a woman in her seventies with COVID-19, enrolled during active disease. The sequenced sample consisted of peripheral blood. The bases read TGTGCCAGCAGTTCTACTGACTATGGCTACACCTTC. Translated, it gives CASSSTDYGYTF.